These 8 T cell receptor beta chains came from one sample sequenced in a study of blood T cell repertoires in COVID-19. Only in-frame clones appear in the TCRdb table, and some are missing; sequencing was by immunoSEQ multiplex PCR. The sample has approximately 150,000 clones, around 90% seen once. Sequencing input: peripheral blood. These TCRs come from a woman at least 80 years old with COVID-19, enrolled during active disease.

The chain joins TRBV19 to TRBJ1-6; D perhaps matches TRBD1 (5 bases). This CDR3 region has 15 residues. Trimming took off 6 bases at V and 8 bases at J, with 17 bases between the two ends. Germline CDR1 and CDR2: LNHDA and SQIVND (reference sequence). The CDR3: CASRDAGLVDSPLHF. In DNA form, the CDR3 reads TGTGCCAGTAGAGATGCAGGGTTGGTTGATTCACCCCTCCACTTT. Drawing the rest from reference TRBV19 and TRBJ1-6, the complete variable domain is DGGITQSPKYLFRKEGQNVTLSCEQNLNHDAMYWYRQDPGQGLRLIYYSQIVNDFQKGDIAEGYSVSREKKESFPLTVTSAQKNPTAFYLCASRDAGLVDSPLHFGNGTRLTVT.

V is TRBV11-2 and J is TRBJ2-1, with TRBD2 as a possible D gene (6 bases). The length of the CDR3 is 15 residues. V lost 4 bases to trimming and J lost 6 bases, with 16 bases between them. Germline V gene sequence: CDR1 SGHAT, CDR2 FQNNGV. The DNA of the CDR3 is TGTGCCAGCAGCTCCCTGGGAGGTCTCGGCAATGAGCAGTTCTTC. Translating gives CASSSLGGLGNEQFF.

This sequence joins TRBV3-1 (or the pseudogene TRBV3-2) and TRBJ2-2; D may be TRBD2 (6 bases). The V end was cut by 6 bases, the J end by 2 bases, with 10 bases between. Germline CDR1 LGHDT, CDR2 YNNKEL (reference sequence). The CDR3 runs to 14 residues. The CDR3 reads CASRGLRNTGELFF. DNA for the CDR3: TGTGCCAGCAGGGGACTCCGAAACACCGGGGAGCTGTTTTTT.

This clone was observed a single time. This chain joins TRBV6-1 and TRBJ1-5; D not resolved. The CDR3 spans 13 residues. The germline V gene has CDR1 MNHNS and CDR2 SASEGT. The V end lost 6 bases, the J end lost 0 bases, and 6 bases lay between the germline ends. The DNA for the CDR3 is TGTGCCAGCAGCCGTAATAGCAATCAGCCCCAGCATTTT. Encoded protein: CASSRNSNQPQHF.

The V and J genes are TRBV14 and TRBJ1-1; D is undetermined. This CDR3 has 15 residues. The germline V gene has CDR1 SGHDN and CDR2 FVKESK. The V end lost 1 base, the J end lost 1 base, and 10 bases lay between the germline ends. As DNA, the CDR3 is TGTGCCAGCAGCCAAGTTGGGCCCAGGAACACTGAAGCTTTCTTT. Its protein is CASSQVGPRNTEAFF.

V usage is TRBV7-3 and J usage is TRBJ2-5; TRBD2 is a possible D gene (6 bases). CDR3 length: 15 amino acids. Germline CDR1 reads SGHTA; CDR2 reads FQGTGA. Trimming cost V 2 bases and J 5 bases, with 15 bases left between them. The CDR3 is CASSLDGRDKETQYF. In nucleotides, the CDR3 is TGTGCCAGCAGCTTAGATGGGCGGGATAAGGAGACCCAGTACTTC.

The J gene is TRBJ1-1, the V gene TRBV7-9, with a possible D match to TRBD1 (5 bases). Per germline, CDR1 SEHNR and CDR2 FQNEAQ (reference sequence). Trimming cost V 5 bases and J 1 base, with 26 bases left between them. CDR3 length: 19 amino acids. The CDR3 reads CASSLRGLGQTGQNTEAFF. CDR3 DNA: TGTGCCAGCAGCCTGCGGGGGTTGGGGCAGACTGGGCAGAACACTGAAGCTTTCTTT.

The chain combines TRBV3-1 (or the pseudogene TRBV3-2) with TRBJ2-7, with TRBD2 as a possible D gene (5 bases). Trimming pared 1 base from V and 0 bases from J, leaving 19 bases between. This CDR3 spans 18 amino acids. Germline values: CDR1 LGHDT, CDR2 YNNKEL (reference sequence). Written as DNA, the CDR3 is TGTGCCAGCAGCCAAGCGGCCCCATCACTAGGGAGCTCCTACGAGCAGTACTTC. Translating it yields CASSQAAPSLGSSYEQYF.